This TCR beta chain originates from a study of shared clonotypes between healthy human individuals. The CDR3 contains 14 residues. The V gene's germline CDR1 is MNHNY and CDR2 SVGAGI (reference sequence). V was shortened by 2 bases and J by 5 bases, with 11 bases between the two germline ends. Sequencing was performed with immunoSEQ multiplex PCR; in TCRdb, only in-frame clones are kept and a portion is missing. The data contain more than 2 million clones, more than 90% of them seen just once; the ten biggest clones take up roughly 0.13%. Sequenced sample: naive CD4+ T cells sorted from blood. Subset: CD45RA+ positively selected. The chain couples TRBV6-6 to TRBJ2-3; possible D gene TRBD2, 6 bases. The sequence was obtained from a man between 18 and 29 years old in good health. The DNA for the CDR3 is TGTGCCAGCAGTTACGGTGGGGACTTAGATACGCAGTATTTT. Encoded protein: CASSYGGDLDTQYF.